This TCR beta chain appears in the sequencing data of a study of monozygotic twins with inflammatory bowel disease. From germline, CDR1 is SGHRS and CDR2 YFSETQ. The CDR3 has 12 residues. A remark on this clonotype: The antigen remains undetermined.

The authors isolated total RNA from whole blood without sorting T cells. The study's findings and limits: IBD patients share fewer clonotypes with other people than healthy twins do, especially with disease activity. Varied immunosuppressive treatments among patients may have increased repertoire variability.

A 6-nucleotide sample barcode was carried by the UMIs, which template switching added. No DNA is given; TCRdb re-called the 5' RACE reads and lists each CDR3 protein once. The sample totals under 150,000 distinct CDR3 sequences; its top ten clones hold approximately 2.5%. The chain joins TRBV5-1 to TRBJ2-5. The receptor was derived from a human donor with ulcerative colitis or Crohn's disease, or a healthy co-twin of an affected twin (not recorded which). Sequenced: blood. The CDR3 is CASSLDGETQYF.